This TCR beta chain was profiled in a study of blood T cell repertoires in COVID-19. At the level of the study: The samples span acute and convalescent COVID-19 from the United States, Italy and Spain.

All enrollees were roughly 18 to 95 years old and from roughly 26 US areas. In the study's own analysis: Amplification with reference gene primers provided the estimates of nucleated cell counts. Libraries were prepared by immunoSEQ multiplex PCR; TCRdb keeps only in-frame clonotypes and omits some of them. From that table come the V and J calls and clone size; the DNA was used to work out D and trimming. The sample includes roughly 260,000 clones, 90% to 95% seen only once; the top ten take approximately 2%. The clonotype comes from a young woman who had recovered from COVID-19. The sequenced sample consisted of PBMCs or T cells enriched from blood (not recorded which).

The CDR3 nucleotides read TGTGCCAGCAGCCCGGGACAGGACCTCTATGGCTACACCTTC. Its translation: CASSPGQDLYGYTF. V and J are TRBV11-1 and TRBJ1-2, with 8 bases fitting TRBD1. Germline loops: CDR1 SGHAT, CDR2 FQDESV (reference sequence). Germline trimming cut 5 bases from V and 4 bases from J; bases unmatched to any gene: 6. The length of the CDR3 is 14 residues.